The 18 T cell receptor beta chains in this list originate from one sample, sequenced in a study of breast tumors, draining lymph nodes, adjacent tissues. TCRdb used MiXCR to reprocess the multiplex PCR reads, holding one entry per CDR3 protein. The table records under 25,000 distinct CDR3 sequences, about 40% of them present only once. The sequencing sample was made of breast tumor tissue. All receptors come from a female donor with breast cancer. Some clones in this sample may be carry-over from other donors' samples.

This clonotype has a count of ten or more. It may be a read error: a sequence one base away is much more abundant. This chain links TRBV12-3 or TRBV12-4 with TRBJ2-1; 9 bases agree with TRBD2. V trimming: 3 bases; J trimming: 8 bases; junction bases outside the gene matches: 5. This CDR3 has 14 amino acids. DNA of the CDR3: TGTGCCAGCAGTTTCAGCGGGAGGATGTATGAGCAGTTCTTC. This codes for CASSFSGRMYEQFF.

The chain couples TRBV20-1 to TRBJ2-7, with 10 nucleotides matching TRBD1. CDR3 length equals 14 residues. The germline V gene encodes CDR1 DFQATT and CDR2 SNEGSKA (reference sequence). The V segment lost 4 bases and the J segment 3 bases; nucleotides outside the gene matches: 6. The CDR3, as DNA: TGCAGTGCTAAAACCGGGACAGGGGACTACGAGCAGTACTTC. It encodes CSAKTGTGDYEQYF.

This clonotype was observed at least ten times. Possible read error: a much larger clone is one base away. The J gene is TRBJ2-2, the V gene TRBV6-4; D is unresolved. CDR1 and CDR2 from the germline V gene are MRHNA and SNTAGT. There are 13 residues in the CDR3. Here the CDR3 DNA reads TGTGCCAGCAGTCACTCGAACACCGGGGAGCTGTTTTTT. Translated, it gives CASSHSNTGELFF.

Here the CDR3 DNA reads TGCGCCAGCAGCGCCGGGACAGCGCAAGAGACCCAGTACTTC. Translated, it gives CASSAGTAQETQYF. V usage is TRBV5-1 and J usage is TRBJ2-5; 7 nucleotides align to TRBD1. V was clipped by 4 bases and J by 2 bases; unmatched bases: 5. The CDR3 length is 14 residues. Germline V gene data show CDR1 as SGHRS and CDR2 as YFSETQ. The full variable domain, in which reference TRBV5-1 and TRBJ2-5 provide the parts outside the CDR3, is KAGVTQTPRYLIKTRGQQVTLSCSPISGHRSVSWYQQTPGQGLQFLFEYFSETQRNKGNFPGRFSGRQFSNSRSEMNVSTLELGDSALYLCASSAGTAQETQYFGPGTRLLVL.

This clonotype was recorded only once. This sequence joins TRBV9 and TRBJ2-2; 9 nucleotides match TRBD1. The ends lost 1 base at V and 4 bases at J; junction bases unmatched: 8. Germline V gene data show CDR1 as SGDLS and CDR2 as YYNGEE. The CDR3 is 17 amino acids. The CDR3 protein is CASSVNRGGQGTGELFF. DNA of the CDR3: TGTGCCAGCAGCGTAAACAGGGGGGGACAGGGCACCGGGGAGCTGTTTTTT. The full variable domain, completed using reference TRBV9 and TRBJ2-2, is DSGVTQTPKHLITATGQRVTLRCSPRSGDLSVYWYQQSLDQGLQFLIQYYNGEERAKGNILERFSAQQFPDLHSELNLSSLELGDSALYFCASSVNRGGQGTGELFFGEGSRLTVL.

This chain joins TRBV11-3 and TRBJ2-5, with D possibly being TRBD2 (6 bases). The CDR3 spans 15 residues. V lost 6 bases and J 6 bases, leaving 20 bases between the germline ends. Germline CDR1 reads SGHNT; CDR2 reads YENEEA. In DNA, the CDR3 is TGTGCCAGCAGTTTTGGGCCCGGGAGTCGAAAGACCCAGTACTTC. Protein: CASSFGPGSRKTQYF.

The rearrangement joins TRBV15 to TRBJ2-7; 10 bases are a match to TRBD1. This CDR3 spans 16 amino acids. Germline values: CDR1 LNHNV, CDR2 YYDKDF (reference sequence). After removal of 3 bases from V and 6 bases from J, the junction contained 11 bases not matched to a gene. CDR3 loop: CATSREVGTGVFEQYF. CDR3 sequence (DNA): TGTGCCACCAGCAGGGAGGTCGGGACAGGGGTATTCGAGCAGTACTTC.

This clonotype showed up many times. This may come from a read error, since a much larger clone is one base off. This sequence joins TRBV9 and TRBJ2-1; perhaps TRBD2 as D (5 bases). CDR1 is SGDLS, CDR2 YYNGEE, per germline. The CDR3 is 17 amino acids. The CDR3 loop reads CASSVNQRKSSYTEQFF. The CDR3 DNA is TGTGCCAGCAGCGTAAATCAGCGGAAGAGCTCCTACACTGAGCAGTTCTTC.

This clonotype was detected many times. This chain's CDR3 is CSAPRAEASGRGRPYEQYF. CDR3 nucleotides: TGCAGTGCTCCCAGGGCCGAGGCTAGCGGGAGGGGACGGCCATACGAGCAGTACTTC. The rearrangement joins TRBV20-1 to TRBJ2-7, with TRBD2 matching over 12 bases. The CDR3 covers 19 residues. Germline loops: CDR1 DFQATT, CDR2 SNEGSKA (reference sequence). Germline trimming cut 5 bases from V and 4 bases from J; bases unmatched to any gene: 21.

The J gene is TRBJ2-1, the V gene TRBV15, with 11 bases lining up with TRBD2. Germline-derived CDR1 and CDR2 are LNHNV and YYDKDF (reference sequence). The CDR3 is made up of 19 amino acids. The ends lost 0 bases at V and 0 bases at J; junction bases unmatched: 7. The CDR3 DNA sequence: TGTGCCACCAGCAGAGACGATGGGGGACTAGCGGACTCCTACAATGAGCAGTTCTTC. It yields the protein CATSRDDGGLADSYNEQFF.

About this clonotype: Germline is not matched at one junction end, which may reflect a read error. The chain links TRBV5-1 to TRBJ1-4; no clear D gene. This CDR3 spans 15 amino acids. Per the germline V gene, CDR1 is SGHRS and CDR2 is YFSETQ. The CDR3 DNA sequence: TGCGCCAGCAACTTGGATAGCTACAGTAATGAAAAACTGTTTTTT. Protein sequence: CASNLDSYSNEKLFF.

This sequence joins TRBV5-5 and TRBJ1-3; the D gene is possibly TRBD1 (5 bases). The CDR3 has 15 amino acids. The germline V and J ends were trimmed by 4 bases and 4 bases, with 15 bases remaining between them. CDR1 SGHKS and CDR2 YYEKEE come from the germline V gene (reference sequence). The DNA of the CDR3 is TGTGCCAGCAGCCGGGGCAGGACCTTCGGAAACACCATATATTTT. Residues: CASSRGRTFGNTIYF.

This clonotype was detected ten times or more. The V and J genes are TRBV20-1 and TRBJ1-6, with D possibly being TRBD1 (5 bases). From germline, CDR1 is DFQATT and CDR2 SNEGSKA (reference sequence). V lost 0 bases and J 4 bases, leaving 10 bases between the germline ends. The CDR3 loop spans 15 amino acids. For the CDR3, the DNA is TGCAGTGCTAGAGACAGGGATTTTTATAATTCACCCCTCCACTTT. Amino acid sequence: CSARDRDFYNSPLHF.

The table lists this clonotype with many counts. This rearrangement joins TRBV5-1 to TRBJ2-7; 7 bases are a match to TRBD1. Germline V lookup: CDR1 SGHRS, CDR2 YFSETQ. Unmatched junction bases numbered 4, after V lost 0 bases and J lost 1 base. The CDR3 is 15 amino acids. The chain's CDR3 is CASSLGDRVSYEQYF. The CDR3 DNA sequence: TGCGCCAGCAGCTTGGGGGACAGAGTTTCCTACGAGCAGTACTTC. Variable domain in full (rest from reference TRBV5-1 and TRBJ2-7): KAGVTQTPRYLIKTRGQQVTLSCSPISGHRSVSWYQQTPGQGLQFLFEYFSETQRNKGNFPGRFSGRQFSNSRSEMNVSTLELGDSALYLCASSLGDRVSYEQYFGPGTRLTVT.

This chain links TRBV30 with TRBJ2-6; either TRBD1 or TRBD2 may fit D (5 bases each). Trimming stripped 1 base from V and 4 bases from J, with 17 bases between. The CDR3 sequence is 17 residues long. CDR1 is GTSNPN and CDR2 is SVGIG in the germline V gene (reference sequence). The CDR3 coding sequence is TGTGCCTGGAGTGGAGGGGCCTTTTTCTCAGGGGCCAACGTCCTGACTTTC. This gives the protein CAWSGGAFFSGANVLTF.

This clonotype was picked up one time. The chain joins TRBV20-1 to TRBJ1-1; unclear D gene. The CDR3 contains 15 residues. V lost 0 bases, J lost 2 bases, and 13 bases lay in between. Germline assignment: CDR1 DFQATT and CDR2 SNEGSKA (reference sequence). The CDR3 DNA reads TGCAGTGCTAGAGATATGCGGCGGCCCAACACTGAAGCTTTCTTT. It encodes CSARDMRRPNTEAFF.

This clonotype rates as medium-sized. V gene TRBV4-3 combines with J gene TRBJ2-7, with D possibly being TRBD2 (6 bases). Germline loops: CDR1 LGHNA, CDR2 YSLEER. The CDR3 sequence is 14 residues long. The V gene lost 3 bases and the J gene lost 6 bases, with 15 bases spanning the gap. CDR3 nucleotide sequence: TGCGCCAGCAGCCAGGACGCAGGGACTTTCGAGCAGTACTTC. It yields the protein CASSQDAGTFEQYF.

Only a few counts were recorded for this clonotype. The chain has TRBV7-8 and TRBJ1-2; D perhaps matches TRBD1 (5 bases). CDR3 length equals 17 residues. V lost 5 bases and J 4 bases, leaving 23 bases between the germline ends. CDR1 is SGHVS, CDR2 FQNEAQ, per germline. CDR3 loop: CASSPYTGTLSAYGYTF. For the CDR3, the DNA is TGTGCCAGCAGCCCCTATACCGGGACTCTCTCTGCCTATGGCTACACCTTC. The variable domain in full, with the rest retrieved from reference TRBV7-8 and TRBJ1-2, is GAGVSQSPRYKVAKRGQDVALRCDPISGHVSLFWYQQALGQGPEFLTYFQNEAQLDKSGLPSDRFFAERPEGSVSTLKIQRTQQEDSAVYLCASSPYTGTLSAYGYTFGSGTRLTVV.